This TCR beta chain is drawn from a study of T cells after yellow fever vaccination. Making TCR cDNA involved 5'RACE template switching, which added UMIs and a universal primer site. A single record per CDR3 protein comes from TCRdb applying MiXCR to the 5' RACE reads. Among approximately 110,000 distinct CDR3 sequences listed, roughly 8.9% were seen once. With regard to this clonotype: Its antigen remains unknown.

Whole-study findings and limits: Of the clonotypes, a small share occurred in both CD4 and CD8 compartments.

Deletions cut 0 bases from V and 6 bases from J, with 10 bases between. The CDR3 length is 13 residues. CDR1 SGHDT and CDR2 YYEEEE come from the germline V gene. This chain uses TRBV5-6 with TRBJ2-7, with a weak D call TRBD1 (5 bases). This clonotype was sampled from a man under 40 who received the YFV17D yellow fever vaccine. The sample here was CD8+ T cells sorted from PBMCs, taken 45 days after the yellow fever booster vaccination. DNA of the CDR3: TGTGCCAGCAGCTTGGGGGTAGGGGTCGAGCAGTACTTC. This gives the protein CASSLGVGVEQYF.